This T cell receptor beta chain was sequenced for a study of blood T cells in healthy people across ages. The CDR3 has 15 residues. The second PCR ran about 6 to 12 cycles with a sample-barcoded 5' primer and J-beta primers. MiXCR, run by TCRdb on the 5' RACE reads, gives a single entry per CDR3 protein. Of 700,000 to 850,000 distinct CDR3 sequences listed, 35% to 40% are singletons. This clonotype was seen at least ten times. This clonotype was sampled from a man between 18 and 35 years old in good health. The sequenced sample consisted of blood. The chain recombines TRBV21-1 with TRBJ2-6. TRBV21-1 counts as a pseudogene. CDR3 sequence reads: CASKIEPTGANVLTF. The CDR3 coding sequence is TGTGCCAGCAAGATTGAGCCGACTGGGGCCAACGTCCTGACTTTC.